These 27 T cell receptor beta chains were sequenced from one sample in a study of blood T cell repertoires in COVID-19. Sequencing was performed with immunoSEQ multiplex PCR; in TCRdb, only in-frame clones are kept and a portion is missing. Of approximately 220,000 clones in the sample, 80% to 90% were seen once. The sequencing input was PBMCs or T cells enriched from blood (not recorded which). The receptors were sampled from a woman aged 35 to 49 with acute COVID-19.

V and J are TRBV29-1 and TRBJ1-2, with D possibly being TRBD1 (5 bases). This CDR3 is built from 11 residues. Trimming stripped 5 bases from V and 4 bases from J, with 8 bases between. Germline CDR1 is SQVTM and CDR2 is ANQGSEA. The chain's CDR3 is CSVSGIYGYTF. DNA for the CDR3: TGCAGCGTTTCAGGGATCTATGGCTACACCTTC.

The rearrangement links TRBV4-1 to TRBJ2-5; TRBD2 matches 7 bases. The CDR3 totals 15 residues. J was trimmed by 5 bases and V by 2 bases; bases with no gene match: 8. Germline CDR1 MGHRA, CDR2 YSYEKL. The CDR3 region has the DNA TGCGCCAGCAGCCAAAGATGGGGGGGAAGGGAGACCCAGTACTTC. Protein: CASSQRWGGRETQYF.

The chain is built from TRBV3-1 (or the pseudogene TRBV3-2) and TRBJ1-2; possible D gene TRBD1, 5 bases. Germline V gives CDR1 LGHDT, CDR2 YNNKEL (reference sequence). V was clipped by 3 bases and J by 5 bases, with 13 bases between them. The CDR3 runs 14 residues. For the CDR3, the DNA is TGTGCCAGCAGCCAGGGGGACCGGGGGTATGGCTACACCTTC. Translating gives CASSQGDRGYGYTF.

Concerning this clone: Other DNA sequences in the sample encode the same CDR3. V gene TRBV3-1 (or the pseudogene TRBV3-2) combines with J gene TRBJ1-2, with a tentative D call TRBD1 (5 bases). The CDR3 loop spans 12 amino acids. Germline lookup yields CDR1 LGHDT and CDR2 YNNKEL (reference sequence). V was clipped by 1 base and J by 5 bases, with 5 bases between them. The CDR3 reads CASSQAGYGYTF. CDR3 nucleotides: TGTGCCAGCAGCCAAGCAGGGTATGGCTACACCTTC.

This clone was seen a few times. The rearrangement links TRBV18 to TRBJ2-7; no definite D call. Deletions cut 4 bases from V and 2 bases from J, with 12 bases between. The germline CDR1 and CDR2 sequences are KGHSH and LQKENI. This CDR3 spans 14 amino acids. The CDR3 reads CASSLPGSPYEQYF. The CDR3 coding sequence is TGTGCCAGCTCACTTCCGGGTTCCCCCTACGAGCAGTACTTC.

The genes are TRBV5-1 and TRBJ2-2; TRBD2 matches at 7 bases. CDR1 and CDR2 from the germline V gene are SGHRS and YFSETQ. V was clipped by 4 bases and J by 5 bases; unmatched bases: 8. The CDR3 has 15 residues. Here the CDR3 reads CASSGSGIGTGELFF. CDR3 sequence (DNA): TGCGCCAGCAGCGGGAGCGGGATAGGTACCGGGGAGCTGTTTTTT.

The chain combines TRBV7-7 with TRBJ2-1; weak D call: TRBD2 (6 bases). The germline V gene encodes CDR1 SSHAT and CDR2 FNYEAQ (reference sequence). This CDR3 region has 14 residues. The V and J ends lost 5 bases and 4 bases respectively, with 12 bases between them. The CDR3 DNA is TGTGCCAGCAGCCAGGGACTGGATTACAATGAGCAGTTCTTC. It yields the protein CASSQGLDYNEQFF.

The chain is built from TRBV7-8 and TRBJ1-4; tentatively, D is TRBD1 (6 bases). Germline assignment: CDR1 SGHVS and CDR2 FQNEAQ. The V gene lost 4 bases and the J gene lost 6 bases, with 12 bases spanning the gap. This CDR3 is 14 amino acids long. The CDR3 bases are TGTGCCAGCAGCTACAGGAAGGGGGATGAAAAACTGTTTTTT. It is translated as CASSYRKGDEKLFF.

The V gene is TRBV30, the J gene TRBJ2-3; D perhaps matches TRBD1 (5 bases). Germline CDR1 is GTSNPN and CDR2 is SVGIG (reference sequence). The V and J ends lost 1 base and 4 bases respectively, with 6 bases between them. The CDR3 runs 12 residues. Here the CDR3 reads CAWSAGSDTQYF. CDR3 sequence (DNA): TGTGCCTGGAGTGCAGGGTCAGATACGCAGTATTTT.

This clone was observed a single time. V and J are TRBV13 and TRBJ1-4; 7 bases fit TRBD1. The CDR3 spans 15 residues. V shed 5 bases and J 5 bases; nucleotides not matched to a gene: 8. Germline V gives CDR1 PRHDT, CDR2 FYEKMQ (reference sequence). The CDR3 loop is CASSPQGQKNEKLFF. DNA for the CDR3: TGTGCCAGCAGCCCCCAGGGACAGAAGAATGAAAAACTGTTTTTT.

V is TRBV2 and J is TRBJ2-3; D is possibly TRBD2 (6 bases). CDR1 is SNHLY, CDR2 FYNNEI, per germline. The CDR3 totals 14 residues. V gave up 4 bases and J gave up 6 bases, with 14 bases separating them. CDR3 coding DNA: TGTGCCAGCAGTGGAAGGCTCCTAGCGGATACGCAGTATTTT. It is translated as CASSGRLLADTQYF.

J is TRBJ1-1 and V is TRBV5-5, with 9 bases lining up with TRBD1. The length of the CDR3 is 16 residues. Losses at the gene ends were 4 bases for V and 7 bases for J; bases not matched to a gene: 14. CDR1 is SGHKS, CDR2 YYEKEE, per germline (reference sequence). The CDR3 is CASSILPDRGFGEAFF. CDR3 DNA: TGTGCCAGCAGCATCCTCCCGGACAGGGGATTTGGTGAAGCTTTCTTT.

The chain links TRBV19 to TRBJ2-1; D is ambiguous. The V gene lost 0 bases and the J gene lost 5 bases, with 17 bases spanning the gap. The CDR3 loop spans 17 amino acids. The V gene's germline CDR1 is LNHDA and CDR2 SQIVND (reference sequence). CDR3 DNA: TGTGCCAGTAGTATAGATTTGGCGTCCGGGTCCAACAATGAGCAGTTCTTC. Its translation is CASSIDLASGSNNEQFF.

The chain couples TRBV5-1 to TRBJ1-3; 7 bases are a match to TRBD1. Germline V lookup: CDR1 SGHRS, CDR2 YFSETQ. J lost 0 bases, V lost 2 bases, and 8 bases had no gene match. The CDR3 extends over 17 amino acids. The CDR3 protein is CASSLVPGTASGNTIYF. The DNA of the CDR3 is TGCGCCAGCAGCTTAGTTCCCGGGACAGCCTCTGGAAACACCATATATTTT.

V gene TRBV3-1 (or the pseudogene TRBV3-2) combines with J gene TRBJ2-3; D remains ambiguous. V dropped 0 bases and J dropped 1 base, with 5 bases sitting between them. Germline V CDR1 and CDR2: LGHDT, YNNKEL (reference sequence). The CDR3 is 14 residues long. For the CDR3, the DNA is TGTGCCAGCAGCCAAGATTCCGGCACAGATACGCAGTATTTT. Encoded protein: CASSQDSGTDTQYF.

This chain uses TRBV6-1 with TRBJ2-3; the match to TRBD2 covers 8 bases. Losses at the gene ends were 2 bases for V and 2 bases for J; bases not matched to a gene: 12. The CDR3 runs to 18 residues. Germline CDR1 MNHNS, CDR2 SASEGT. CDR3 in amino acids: CASSESFGGGPTTDTQYF. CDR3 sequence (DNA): TGTGCCAGCAGTGAAAGCTTCGGGGGGGGGCCCACCACAGATACGCAGTATTTT.

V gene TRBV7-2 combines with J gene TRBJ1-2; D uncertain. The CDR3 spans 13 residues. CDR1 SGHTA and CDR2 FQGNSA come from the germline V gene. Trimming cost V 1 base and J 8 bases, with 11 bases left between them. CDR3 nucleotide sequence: TGTGCCAGCAGCTTAGATGGCCCGAGGGGCTACACCTTC. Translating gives CASSLDGPRGYTF.

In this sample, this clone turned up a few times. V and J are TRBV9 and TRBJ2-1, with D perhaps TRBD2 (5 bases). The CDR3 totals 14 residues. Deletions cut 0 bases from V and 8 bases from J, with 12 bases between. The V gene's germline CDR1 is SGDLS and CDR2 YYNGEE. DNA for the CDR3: TGTGCCAGCAGCGTAGGTTCGCGAGCGGATGAGCAGTTCTTC. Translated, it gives CASSVGSRADEQFF.

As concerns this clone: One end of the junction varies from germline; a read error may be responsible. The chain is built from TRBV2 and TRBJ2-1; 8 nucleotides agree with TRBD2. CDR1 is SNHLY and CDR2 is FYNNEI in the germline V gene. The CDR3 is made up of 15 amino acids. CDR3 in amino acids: CASSAGGQAYNEQFF. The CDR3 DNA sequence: TGTGCCAGTAGTGCGGGGGGCCAGGCCTACAATGAGCAGTTCTTC.

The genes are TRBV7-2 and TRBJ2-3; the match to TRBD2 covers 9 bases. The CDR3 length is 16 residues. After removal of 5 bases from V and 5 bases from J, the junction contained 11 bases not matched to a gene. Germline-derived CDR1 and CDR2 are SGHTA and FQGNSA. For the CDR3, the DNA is TGTGCCAGCAGCCGCCTTAGCGGGAGCGCGGGAGATACGCAGTATTTT. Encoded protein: CASSRLSGSAGDTQYF.

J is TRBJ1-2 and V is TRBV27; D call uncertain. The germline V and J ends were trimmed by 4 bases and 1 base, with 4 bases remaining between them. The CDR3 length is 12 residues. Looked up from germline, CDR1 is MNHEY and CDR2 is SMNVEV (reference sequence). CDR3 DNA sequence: TGTGCCAGCAGTTCTGTTAACTATGGCTACACCTTC. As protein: CASSSVNYGYTF.

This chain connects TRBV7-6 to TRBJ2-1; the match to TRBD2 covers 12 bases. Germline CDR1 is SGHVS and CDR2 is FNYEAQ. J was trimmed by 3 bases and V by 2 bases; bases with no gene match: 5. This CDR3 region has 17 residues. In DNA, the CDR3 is TGTGCCAGCAGCTTAAGACTAGCGGGGGCCTTCTACAATGAGCAGTTCTTC. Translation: CASSLRLAGAFYNEQFF.

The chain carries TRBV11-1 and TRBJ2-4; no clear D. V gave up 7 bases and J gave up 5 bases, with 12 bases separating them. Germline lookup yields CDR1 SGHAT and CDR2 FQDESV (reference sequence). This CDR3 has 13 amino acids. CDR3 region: CASTRRSENIQYF. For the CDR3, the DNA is TGTGCCAGCACCCGCCGGTCGGAAAACATTCAGTACTTC.

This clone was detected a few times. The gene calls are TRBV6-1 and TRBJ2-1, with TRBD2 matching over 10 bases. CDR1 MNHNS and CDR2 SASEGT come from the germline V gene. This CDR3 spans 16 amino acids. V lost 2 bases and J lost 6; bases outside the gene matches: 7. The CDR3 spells CASSEFRRTSGNEQFF. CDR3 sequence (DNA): TGTGCCAGCAGTGAATTCCGACGGACTAGCGGCAATGAGCAGTTCTTC.

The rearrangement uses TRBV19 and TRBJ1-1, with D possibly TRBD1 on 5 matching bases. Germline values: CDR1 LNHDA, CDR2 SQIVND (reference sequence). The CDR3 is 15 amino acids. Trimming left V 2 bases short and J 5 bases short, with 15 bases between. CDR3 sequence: CASSIWGRGWTEAFF. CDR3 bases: TGTGCCAGTAGTATATGGGGAAGGGGATGGACTGAAGCTTTCTTT.

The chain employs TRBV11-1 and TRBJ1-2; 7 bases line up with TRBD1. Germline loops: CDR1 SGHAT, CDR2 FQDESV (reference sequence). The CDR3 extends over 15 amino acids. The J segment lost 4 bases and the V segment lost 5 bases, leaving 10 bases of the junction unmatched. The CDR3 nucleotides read TGTGCCAGCAGCCTCGACAGGGTCGGTGTCTATGGCTACACCTTC. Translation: CASSLDRVGVYGYTF.

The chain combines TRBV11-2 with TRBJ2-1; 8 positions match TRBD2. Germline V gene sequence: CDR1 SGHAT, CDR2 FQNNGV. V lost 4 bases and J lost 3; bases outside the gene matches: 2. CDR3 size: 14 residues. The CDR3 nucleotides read TGTGCCAGCAGCTACGGGACTAGCTACAATGAGCAGTTCTTC. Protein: CASSYGTSYNEQFF.